This T cell receptor beta chain is from a study of OX40 agonist ivuxolimab in advanced cancers. Study background: In three patients, partial responses were observed, one with hepatocellular carcinoma and two with cutaneous melanoma. Findings of the study overall: The study did not work out the antigen specificity of the expanded peripheral T cells.

The table came from immunoSEQ multiplex PCR; TCRdb's copy has only in-frame clones and leaves some out. Counted here are approximately 59,000 clones, roughly four fifths occurring once; the ten biggest clones make up over 0.7%. Note on this clone: Its target is unknown.

CDR1 MNHEY and CDR2 SVGAGI come from the germline V gene. This CDR3 contains 15 residues. J gave up 4 bases and V 2 bases, and 5 bases lay outside the gene matches. Sequencing was performed on CD4+ or CD8+ T cells sorted from blood, taken in a trial of the OX40 agonist ivuxolimab. The V gene is TRBV6-5, the J gene TRBJ2-7; 10 bases line up with TRBD1. This clonotype was sampled from an adult with an advanced solid tumor such as melanoma, head and neck, liver or kidney cancer. The CDR3 region is CASSYRDRGGYEQYF. CDR3 nucleotides: TGTGCCAGCAGTTACAGGGACAGGGGAGGGTACGAGCAGTACTTC.